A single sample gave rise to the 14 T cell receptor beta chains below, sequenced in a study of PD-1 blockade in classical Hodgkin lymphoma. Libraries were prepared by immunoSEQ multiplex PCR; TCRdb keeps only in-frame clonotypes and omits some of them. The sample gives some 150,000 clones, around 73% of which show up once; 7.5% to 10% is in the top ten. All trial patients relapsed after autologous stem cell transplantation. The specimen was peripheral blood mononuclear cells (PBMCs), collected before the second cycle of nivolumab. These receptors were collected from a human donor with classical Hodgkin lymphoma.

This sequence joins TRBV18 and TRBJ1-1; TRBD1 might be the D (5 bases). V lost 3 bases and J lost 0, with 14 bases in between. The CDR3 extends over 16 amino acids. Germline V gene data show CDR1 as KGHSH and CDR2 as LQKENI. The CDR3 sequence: CASSPPGRGMNTEAFF. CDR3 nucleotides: TGTGCCAGCTCACCTCCTGGACGGGGCATGAACACTGAAGCTTTCTTT.

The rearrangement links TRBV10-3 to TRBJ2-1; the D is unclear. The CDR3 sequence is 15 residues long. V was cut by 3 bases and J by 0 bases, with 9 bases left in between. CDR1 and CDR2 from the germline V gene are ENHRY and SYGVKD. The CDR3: CAISENFDSYNEQFF. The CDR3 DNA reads TGTGCCATCAGTGAAAACTTTGACTCCTACAATGAGCAGTTCTTC.

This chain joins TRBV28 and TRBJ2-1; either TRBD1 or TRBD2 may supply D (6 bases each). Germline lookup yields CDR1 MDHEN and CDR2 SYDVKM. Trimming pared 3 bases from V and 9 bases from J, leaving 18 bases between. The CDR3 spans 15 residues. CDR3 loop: CASSLPGQGTGEQFF. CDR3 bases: TGTGCCAGCAGTTTGCCAGGTCAGGGGACTGGTGAGCAGTTCTTC.

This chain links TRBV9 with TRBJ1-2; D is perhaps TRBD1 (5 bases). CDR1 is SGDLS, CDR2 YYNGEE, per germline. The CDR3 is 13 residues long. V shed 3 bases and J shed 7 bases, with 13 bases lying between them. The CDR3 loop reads CASSGAGEVGYTF. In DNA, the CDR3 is TGTGCCAGCAGCGGGGCGGGGGAGGTTGGCTACACCTTC.

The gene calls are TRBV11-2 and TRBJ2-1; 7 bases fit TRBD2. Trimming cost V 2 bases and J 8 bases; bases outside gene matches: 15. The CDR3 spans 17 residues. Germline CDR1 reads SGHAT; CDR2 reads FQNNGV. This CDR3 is CASSLLSGGGGADEQFF. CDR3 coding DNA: TGTGCCAGCAGCTTATTGTCTGGCGGGGGTGGTGCGGATGAGCAGTTCTTC.

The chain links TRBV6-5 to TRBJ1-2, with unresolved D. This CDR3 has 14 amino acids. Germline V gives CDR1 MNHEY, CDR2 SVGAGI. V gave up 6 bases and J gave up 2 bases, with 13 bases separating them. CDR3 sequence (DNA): TGTGCCAGCAGCTCCCACGGAATAAACTATGGCTACACCTTC. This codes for CASSSHGINYGYTF.

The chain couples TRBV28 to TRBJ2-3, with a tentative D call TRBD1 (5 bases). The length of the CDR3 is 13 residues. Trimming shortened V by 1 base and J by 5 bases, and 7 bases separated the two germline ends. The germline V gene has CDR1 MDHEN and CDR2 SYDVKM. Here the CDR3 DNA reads TGTGCCAGCAGTTTATCAGGGCAAGATACGCAGTATTTT. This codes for CASSLSGQDTQYF.

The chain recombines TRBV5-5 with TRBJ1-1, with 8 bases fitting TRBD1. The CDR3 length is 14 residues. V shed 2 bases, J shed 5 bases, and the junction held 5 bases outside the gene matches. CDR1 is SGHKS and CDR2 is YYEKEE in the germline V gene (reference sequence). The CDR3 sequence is CASSFSQGVTEAFF. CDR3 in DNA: TGTGCCAGCAGCTTTTCACAGGGGGTTACTGAAGCTTTCTTT.

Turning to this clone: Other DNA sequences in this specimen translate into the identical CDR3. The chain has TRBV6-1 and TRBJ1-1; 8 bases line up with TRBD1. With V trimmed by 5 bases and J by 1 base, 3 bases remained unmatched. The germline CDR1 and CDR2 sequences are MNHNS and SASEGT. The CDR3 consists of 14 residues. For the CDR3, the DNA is TGTGCCAGCAGTAGACAGGGGAGGAACACTGAAGCTTTCTTT. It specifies CASSRQGRNTEAFF.

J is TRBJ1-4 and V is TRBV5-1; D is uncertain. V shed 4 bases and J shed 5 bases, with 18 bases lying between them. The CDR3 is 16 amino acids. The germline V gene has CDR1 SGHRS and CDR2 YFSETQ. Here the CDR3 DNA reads TGCGCCAGCAGCCCATGGGGTCTGGTGGTGAATGAAAAACTGTTTTTT. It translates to CASSPWGLVVNEKLFF.

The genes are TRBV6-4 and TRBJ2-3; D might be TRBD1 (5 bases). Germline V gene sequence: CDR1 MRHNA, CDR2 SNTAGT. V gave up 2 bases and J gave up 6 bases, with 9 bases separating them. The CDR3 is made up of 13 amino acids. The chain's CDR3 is CASSDETADTQYF. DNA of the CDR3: TGTGCCAGCAGTGACGAGACAGCTGATACGCAGTATTTT.

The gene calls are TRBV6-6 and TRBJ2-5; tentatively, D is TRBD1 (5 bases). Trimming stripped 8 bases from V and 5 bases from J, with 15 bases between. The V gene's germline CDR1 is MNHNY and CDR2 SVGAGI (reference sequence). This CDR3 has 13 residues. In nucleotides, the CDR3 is TGTGCCAGCGGTAGCAGGGCTAGGGAGACCCAGTACTTC. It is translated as CASGSRARETQYF.

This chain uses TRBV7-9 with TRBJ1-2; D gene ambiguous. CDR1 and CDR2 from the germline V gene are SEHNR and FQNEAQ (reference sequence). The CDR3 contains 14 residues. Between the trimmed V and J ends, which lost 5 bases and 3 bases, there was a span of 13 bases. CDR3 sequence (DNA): TGTGCCAGCAGCCGCCTTACAGTGGACTATGGCTACACCTTC. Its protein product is CASSRLTVDYGYTF.

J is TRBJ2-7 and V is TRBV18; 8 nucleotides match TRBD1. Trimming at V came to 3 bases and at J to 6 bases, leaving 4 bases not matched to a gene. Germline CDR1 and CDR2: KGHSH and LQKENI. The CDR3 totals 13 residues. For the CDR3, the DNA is TGTGCCAGCTCACCGACAGGGGTGGCCGAGCAGTACTTC. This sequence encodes CASSPTGVAEQYF.